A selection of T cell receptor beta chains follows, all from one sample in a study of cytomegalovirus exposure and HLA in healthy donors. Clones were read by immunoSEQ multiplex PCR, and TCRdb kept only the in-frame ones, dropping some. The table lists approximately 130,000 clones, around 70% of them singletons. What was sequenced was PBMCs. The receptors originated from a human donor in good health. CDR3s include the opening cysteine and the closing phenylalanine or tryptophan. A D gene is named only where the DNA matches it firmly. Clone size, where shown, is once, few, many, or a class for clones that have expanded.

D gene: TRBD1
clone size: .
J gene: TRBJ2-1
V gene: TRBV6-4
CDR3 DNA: TGTGCCAGCAGTGCCACAGGGGCCCGGAATGAGCAGTTCTTC
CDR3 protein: CASSATGARNEQFF

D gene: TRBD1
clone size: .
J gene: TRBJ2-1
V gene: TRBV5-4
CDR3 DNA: TGTGCCAGCAGCACCGCCCGGGACAGGGGATCCAATGAGCAGTTCTTC
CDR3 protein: CASSTARDRGSNEQFF

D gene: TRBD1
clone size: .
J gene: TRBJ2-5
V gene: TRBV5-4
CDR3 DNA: TGTGCCAGCAGCTTGTTGACAGGGGGACAAGAGACCCAGTACTTC
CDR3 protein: CASSLLTGGQETQYF

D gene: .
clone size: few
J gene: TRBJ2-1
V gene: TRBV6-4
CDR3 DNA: TGTGCCAGCAGTCCGACAGCTGGCTACAATGAGCAGTTCTTC
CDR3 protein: CASSPTAGYNEQFF

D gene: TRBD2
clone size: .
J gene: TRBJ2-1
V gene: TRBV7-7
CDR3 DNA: TGTGCTAGCAGCCCGGGACTAGCGGGCACCAATGAGCAGTTCTTC
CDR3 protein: CASSPGLAGTNEQFF

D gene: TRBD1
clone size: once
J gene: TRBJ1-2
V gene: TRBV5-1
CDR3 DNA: TGCGCCAGCAGCTTAGGACAGGGGTCCCCCCCCCTTTCGGGCTACACCTTC
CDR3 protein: CASSLGQGSPPLSGYTF

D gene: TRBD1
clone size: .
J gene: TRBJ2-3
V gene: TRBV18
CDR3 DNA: TGTGCCAGCTCACCTCAGAGACAGGGCCGTAGCACAGATACGCAGTATTTT
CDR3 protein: CASSPQRQGRSTDTQYF

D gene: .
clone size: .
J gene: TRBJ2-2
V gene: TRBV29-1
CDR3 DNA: TGCAGCGTTGGCTCAGGGGTAATGGGCACCGGGGAGCTGTTTTTT
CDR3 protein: CSVGSGVMGTGELFF

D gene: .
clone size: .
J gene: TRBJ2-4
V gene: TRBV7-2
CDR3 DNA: TGTGCCAGCAGCTTAGGGGGTAAGGGAGAAAACATTCAGTACTTC
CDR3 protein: CASSLGGKGENIQYF

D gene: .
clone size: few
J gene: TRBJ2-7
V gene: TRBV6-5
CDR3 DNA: TGTGCCAGCAGAGGCGGGGCGGGGACCTCCTACGAGCAGTACTTC
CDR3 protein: CASRGGAGTSYEQYF

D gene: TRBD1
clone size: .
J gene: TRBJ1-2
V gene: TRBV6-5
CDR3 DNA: TGTGCCAGCAGTTACTCCGGACAGGGGTATGGCTACACCTTC
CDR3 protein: CASSYSGQGYGYTF

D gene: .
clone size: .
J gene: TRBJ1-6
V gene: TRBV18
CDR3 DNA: TGTGCCAGCTCACCACTATCAGAAGACAACTCACCCCTCCACTTT
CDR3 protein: CASSPLSEDNSPLHF

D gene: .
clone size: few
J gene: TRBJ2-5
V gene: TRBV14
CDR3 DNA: TGTGCCAGCAGCCATGCGGCGGCTCGACAAGAGACCCAGTACTTC
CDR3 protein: CASSHAAARQETQYF

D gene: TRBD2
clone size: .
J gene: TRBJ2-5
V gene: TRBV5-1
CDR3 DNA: TGCGCCAGCAGCCAGCGGGGGGATCGTTCGGAGACCCAGTACTTC
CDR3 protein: CASSQRGDRSETQYF

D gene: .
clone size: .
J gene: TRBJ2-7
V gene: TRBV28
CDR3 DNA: TGTGCCAGCAGTTTGGGCGCTTTCAAGCAGTACTTC
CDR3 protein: CASSLGAFKQYF

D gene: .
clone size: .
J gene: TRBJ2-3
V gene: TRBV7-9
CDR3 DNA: TGTGCCAGCAGCTTGTACCAGGGTTCCACAGATACGCAGTATTTT
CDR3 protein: CASSLYQGSTDTQYF

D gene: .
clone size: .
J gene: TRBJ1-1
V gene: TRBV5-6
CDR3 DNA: TGTGCCAGCAGCTCAAACAGATACACTGAAGCTTTCTTT
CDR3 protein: CASSSNRYTEAFF

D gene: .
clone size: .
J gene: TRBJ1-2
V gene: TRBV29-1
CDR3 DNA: TGCAGCGTAGGGGAAAAGGCAGGGGTCGGCTACACCTTC
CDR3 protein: CSVGEKAGVGYTF

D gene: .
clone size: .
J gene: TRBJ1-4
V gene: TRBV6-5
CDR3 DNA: TGTGCCAGCAGTCCGACTTATGCAACTAATGAAAAACTGTTTTTT
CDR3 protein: CASSPTYATNEKLFF

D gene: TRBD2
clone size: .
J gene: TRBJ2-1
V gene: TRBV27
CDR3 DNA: TGTGCCAGCAGTTTATCCCCCGGGACTAGTTCATATGAGCAGTTCTTC
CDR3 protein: CASSLSPGTSSYEQFF

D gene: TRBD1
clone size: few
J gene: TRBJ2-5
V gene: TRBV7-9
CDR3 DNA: TGTTCCAGCAGCTTAGCGACAGGGGGCAGAGAGACCCAGTACTTC
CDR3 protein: CSSSLATGGRETQYF

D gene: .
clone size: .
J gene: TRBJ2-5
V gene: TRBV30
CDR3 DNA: TGTGCCTGGAGCGCAACACAAGAGACCCAGTACTTC
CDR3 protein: CAWSATQETQYF

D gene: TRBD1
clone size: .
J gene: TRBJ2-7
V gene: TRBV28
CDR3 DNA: TGTGCCAGCAGTCTAGTCGGAGGACAGGGTTACGAGCAGTACTTC
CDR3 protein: CASSLVGGQGYEQYF

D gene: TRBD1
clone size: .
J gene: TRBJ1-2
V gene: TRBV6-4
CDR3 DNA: TGTGCCAGCAGTGACCGGGACAGGGGCAACTATGGCTACACCTTC
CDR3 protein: CASSDRDRGNYGYTF

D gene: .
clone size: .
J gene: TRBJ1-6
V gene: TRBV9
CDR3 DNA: TGTGCCAGCAGCCTCCGACTTCTCGAGACACCCCTCCACTTT
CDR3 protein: CASSLRLLETPLHF

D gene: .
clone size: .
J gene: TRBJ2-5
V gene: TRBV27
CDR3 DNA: TGTGCCAGCAGTTCGACACCAATGGCCGGGACCCAGTACTTC
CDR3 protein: CASSSTPMAGTQYF

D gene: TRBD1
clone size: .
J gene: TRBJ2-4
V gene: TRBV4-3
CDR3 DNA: TGCGCCAGCAGCCAAGATCAGGGACAGCGTCAGTACTTC
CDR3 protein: CASSQDQGQRQYF

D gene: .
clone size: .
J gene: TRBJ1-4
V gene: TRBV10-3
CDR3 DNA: TGTGCCATCAGTCCCGGGATTCCACCAACTAATGAAAAACTGTTTTTT
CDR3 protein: CAISPGIPPTNEKLFF